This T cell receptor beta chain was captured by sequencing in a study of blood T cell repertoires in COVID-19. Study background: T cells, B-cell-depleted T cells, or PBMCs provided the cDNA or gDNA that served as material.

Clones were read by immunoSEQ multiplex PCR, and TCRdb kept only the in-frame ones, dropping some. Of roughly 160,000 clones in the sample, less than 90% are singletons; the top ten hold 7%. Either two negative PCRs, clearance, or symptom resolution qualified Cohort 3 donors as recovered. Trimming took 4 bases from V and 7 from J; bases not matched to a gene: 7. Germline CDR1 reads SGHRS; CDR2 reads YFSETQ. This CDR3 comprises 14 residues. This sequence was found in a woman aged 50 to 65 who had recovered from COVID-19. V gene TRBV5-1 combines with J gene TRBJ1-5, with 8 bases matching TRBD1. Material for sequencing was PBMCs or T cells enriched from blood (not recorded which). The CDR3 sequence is CASSPQGEEQPQHF. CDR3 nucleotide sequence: TGCGCCAGCAGCCCACAGGGGGAGGAACAGCCCCAGCATTTT.